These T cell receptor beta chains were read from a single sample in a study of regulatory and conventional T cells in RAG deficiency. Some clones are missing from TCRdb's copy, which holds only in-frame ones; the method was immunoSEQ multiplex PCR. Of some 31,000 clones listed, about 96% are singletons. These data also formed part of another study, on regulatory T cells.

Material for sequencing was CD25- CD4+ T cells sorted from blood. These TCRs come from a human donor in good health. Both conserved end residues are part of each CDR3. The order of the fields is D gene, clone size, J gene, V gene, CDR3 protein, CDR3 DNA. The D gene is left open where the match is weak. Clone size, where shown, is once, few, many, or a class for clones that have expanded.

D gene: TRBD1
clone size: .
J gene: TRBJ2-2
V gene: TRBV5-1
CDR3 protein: CASSTDRAGGELFF
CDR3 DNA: TGCGCCAGCAGCACGGACAGGGCTGGCGGGGAGCTGTTTTTT

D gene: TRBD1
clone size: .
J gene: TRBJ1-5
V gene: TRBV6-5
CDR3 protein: CASSPDRGVHQPQHF
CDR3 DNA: TGTGCCAGCAGTCCGGACAGGGGGGTCCATCAGCCCCAGCATTTT

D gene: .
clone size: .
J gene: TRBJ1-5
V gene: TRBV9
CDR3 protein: CASSRLDSHNQPQHF
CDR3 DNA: TGTGCCAGCAGCCGGCTTGACTCCCACAATCAGCCCCAGCATTTT

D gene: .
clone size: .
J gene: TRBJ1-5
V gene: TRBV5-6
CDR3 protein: CASSLEGSGYPQPQHF
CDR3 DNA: TGTGCCAGCAGCTTGGAAGGTTCCGGGTACCCTCAGCCCCAGCATTTT

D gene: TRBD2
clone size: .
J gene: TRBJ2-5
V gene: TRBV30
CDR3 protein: CAWSVRGSGGLSTQYF
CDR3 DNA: TGTGCCTGGAGTGTTCGGGGTAGCGGGGGCCTCTCGACCCAGTACTTC

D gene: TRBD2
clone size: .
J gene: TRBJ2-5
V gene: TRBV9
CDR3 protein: CASSVVPSGGAETQYF
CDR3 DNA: TGTGCCAGCAGCGTAGTCCCTAGCGGGGGGGCTGAGACCCAGTACTTC

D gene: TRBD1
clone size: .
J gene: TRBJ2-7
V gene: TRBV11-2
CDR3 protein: CASSLVQAGGAEQYF
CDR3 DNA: TGTGCCAGCAGTTTAGTTCAGGCAGGGGGCGCCGAGCAGTACTTC

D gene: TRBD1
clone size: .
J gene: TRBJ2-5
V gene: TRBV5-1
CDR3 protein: CASGQGAGETQYF
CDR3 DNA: TGCGCCAGCGGACAGGGGGCTGGGGAGACCCAGTACTTC

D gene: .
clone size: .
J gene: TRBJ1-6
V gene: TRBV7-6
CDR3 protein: CASSLEAQGGTSYNSPLHF
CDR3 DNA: TGTGCCAGCAGCTTAGAAGCCCAGGGAGGAACCTCCTATAATTCACCCCTCCACTTT

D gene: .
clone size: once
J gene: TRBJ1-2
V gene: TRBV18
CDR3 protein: CASSPDRQKWGYTF
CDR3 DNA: TGTGCCAGCTCGCCCGACAGACAAAAATGGGGCTACACCTTC

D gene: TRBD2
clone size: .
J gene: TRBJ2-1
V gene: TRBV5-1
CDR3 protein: CASSPGGSSYNEQFF
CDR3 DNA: TGCGCCAGCAGTCCCGGGGGGTCCTCCTACAATGAGCAGTTCTTC

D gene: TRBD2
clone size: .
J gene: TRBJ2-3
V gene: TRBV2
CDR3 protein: CASNRSGGPASTDTQYF
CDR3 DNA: TGTGCCAGCAATCGAAGCGGGGGGCCGGCTAGCACAGATACGCAGTATTTT

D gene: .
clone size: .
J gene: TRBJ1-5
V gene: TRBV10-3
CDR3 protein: CATNSGGRQPQHF
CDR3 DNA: TGTGCCACAAACTCGGGGGGTCGTCAGCCCCAGCATTTT

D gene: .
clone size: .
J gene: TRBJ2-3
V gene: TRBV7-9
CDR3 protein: CASSLVSTRGDTQYF
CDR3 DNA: TGTGCCAGCAGCTTAGTGTCTACGCGAGGGGATACGCAGTATTTT

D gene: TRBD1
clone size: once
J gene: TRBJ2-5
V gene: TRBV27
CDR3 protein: CASSGNGQGVFETQYF
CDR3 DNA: TGTGCCAGCAGTGGGAATGGACAGGGAGTTTTCGAGACCCAGTACTTC

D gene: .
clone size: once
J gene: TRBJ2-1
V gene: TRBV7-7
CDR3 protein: CASSLGGGANNEQFF
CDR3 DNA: TGTGCCAGCAGCTTAGGTGGGGGGGCGAACAATGAGCAGTTCTTC

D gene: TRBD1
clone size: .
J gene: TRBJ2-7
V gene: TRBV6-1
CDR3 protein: CASRVRDSFSHEQYF
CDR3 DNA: TGTGCCAGCAGAGTACGGGACAGTTTCAGCCACGAGCAGTACTTC

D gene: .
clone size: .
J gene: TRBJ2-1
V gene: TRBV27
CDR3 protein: CASSPSHSTVLSIYNEQFF
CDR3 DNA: TGTGCCAGCAGTCCATCCCATAGTACAGTTCTTTCGATTTACAATGAGCAGTTCTTC

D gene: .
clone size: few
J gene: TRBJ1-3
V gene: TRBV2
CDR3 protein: CAAHVSAGNTIYF
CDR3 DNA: TGTGCCGCACACGTATCTGCTGGAAACACCATATATTTT

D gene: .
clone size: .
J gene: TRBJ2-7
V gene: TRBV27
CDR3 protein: CASSPGTYFYEQYF
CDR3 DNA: TGTGCCAGCAGTCCCGGGACATATTTCTACGAGCAGTACTTC

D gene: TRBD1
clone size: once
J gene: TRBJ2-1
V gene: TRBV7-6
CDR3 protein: CASSATGFDSYNEQFF
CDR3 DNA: TGTGCCAGCAGCGCGACAGGGTTCGACTCCTACAATGAGCAGTTCTTC

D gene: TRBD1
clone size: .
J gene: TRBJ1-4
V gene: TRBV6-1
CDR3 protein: CASSGTGGGLSEKLFF
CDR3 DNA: TGTGCCAGCAGTGGGACAGGGGGCGGTTTAAGTGAAAAACTGTTTTTT

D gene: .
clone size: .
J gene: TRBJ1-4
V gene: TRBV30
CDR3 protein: CAFSAGSEKLFF
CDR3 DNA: TGTGCCTTCTCGGCGGGCAGTGAAAAACTGTTTTTT

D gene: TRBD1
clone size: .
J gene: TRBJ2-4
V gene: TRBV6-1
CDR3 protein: CASSGQGQAGNIQYF
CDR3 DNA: TGTGCCAGCAGTGGCCAAGGACAGGCGGGAAACATTCAGTACTTC

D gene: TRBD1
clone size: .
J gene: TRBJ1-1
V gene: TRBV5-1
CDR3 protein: CASSPGQPNTEAFF
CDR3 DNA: TGCGCCAGCAGCCCGGGACAGCCGAACACTGAAGCTTTCTTT

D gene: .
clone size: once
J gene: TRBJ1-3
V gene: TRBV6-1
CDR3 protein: CASSESLTGLRGGNTIYF
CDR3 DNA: TGTGCCAGCAGTGAAAGTCTTACAGGCCTTAGGGGTGGAAACACCATATATTTT

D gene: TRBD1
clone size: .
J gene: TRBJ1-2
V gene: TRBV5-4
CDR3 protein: CASSPGQGLTNYGYTF
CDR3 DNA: TGTGCCAGCAGTCCGGGACAGGGCTTGACTAACTATGGCTACACCTTC

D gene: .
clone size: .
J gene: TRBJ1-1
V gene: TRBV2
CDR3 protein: CASSELQGGLGAFF
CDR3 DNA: TGTGCCAGCAGTGAACTGCAGGGTGGTCTCGGGGCTTTCTTT

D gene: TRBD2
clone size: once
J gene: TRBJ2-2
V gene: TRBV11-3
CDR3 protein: CASSLRGGALGTGELFF
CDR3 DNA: TGTGCCAGCAGCTTACGCGGGGGGGCATTGGGCACCGGGGAGCTGTTTTTT

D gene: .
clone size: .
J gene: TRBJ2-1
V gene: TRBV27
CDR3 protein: CASSPPGVLNEQFF
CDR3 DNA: TGTGCCAGCAGTCCTCCGGGGGTCCTTAATGAGCAGTTCTTC

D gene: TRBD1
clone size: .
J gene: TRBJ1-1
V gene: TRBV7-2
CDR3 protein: CASSLGTGLNTEAFF
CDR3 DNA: TGTGCCAGCAGCTTAGGGACAGGGCTGAACACTGAAGCTTTCTTT

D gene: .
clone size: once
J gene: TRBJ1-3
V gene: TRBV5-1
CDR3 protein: CASSLWEVSSGNTIYF
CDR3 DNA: TGCGCCAGCAGCTTGTGGGAGGTGTCCTCTGGAAACACCATATATTTT

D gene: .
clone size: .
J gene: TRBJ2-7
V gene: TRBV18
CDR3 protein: CASSPYRVPLSYEQYF
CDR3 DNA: TGTGCCAGCTCACCATACAGGGTACCCCTTTCCTACGAGCAGTACTTC

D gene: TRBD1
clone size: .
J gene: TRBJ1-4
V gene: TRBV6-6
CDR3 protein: CASSLSGQGFEKLFF
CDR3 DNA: TGTGCCAGCAGTTTATCAGGACAGGGATTTGAAAAACTGTTTTTT

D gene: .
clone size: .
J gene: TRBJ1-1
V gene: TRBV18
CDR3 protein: CASSPRSGVDTEAFF
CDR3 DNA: TGTGCCAGCTCACCAAGGTCCGGGGTGGACACTGAAGCTTTCTTT

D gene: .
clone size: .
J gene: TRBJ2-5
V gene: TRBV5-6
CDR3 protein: CASSRWGVRSEETQYF
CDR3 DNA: TGTGCCAGCAGCCGTTGGGGGGTTCGGTCGGAAGAGACCCAGTACTTC

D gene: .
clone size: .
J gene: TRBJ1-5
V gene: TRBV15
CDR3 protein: CATSPGGRGNQPQHF
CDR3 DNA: TGTGCCACCAGCCCCGGGGGGAGGGGGAATCAGCCCCAGCATTTT

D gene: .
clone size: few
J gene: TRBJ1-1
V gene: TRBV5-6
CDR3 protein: CASSGRAGIGTEAFF
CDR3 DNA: TGTGCCAGCAGCGGACGAGCGGGGATCGGCACTGAAGCTTTCTTT

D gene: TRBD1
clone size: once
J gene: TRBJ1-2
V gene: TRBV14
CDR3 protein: CASSPRQGPRGYTF
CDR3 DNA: TGTGCCAGCAGCCCCAGACAGGGCCCTCGAGGCTACACCTTC

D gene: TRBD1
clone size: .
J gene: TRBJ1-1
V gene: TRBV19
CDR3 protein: CASSSQGVTEAFF
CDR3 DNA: TGTGCCAGTAGTTCACAGGGGGTTACTGAAGCTTTCTTT

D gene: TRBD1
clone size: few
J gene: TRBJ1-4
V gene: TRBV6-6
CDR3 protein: CASSFQGAINEKLFF
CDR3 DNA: TGTGCCAGCAGTTTTCAGGGGGCAATTAATGAAAAACTGTTTTTT

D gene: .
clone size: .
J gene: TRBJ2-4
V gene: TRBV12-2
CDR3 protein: CASRCRGRLAIQYF
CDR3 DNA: TGTGCAAGTCGCTGCAGGGGGAGGCTGGCCATTCAGTACTTC

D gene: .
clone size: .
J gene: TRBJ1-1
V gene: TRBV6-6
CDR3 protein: CASSYGSGPMNTEAFF
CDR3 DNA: TGTGCCAGCAGTTACGGGTCAGGGCCAATGAACACTGAAGCTTTCTTT

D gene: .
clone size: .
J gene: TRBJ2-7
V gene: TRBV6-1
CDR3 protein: CASSEGAGTPFSYEQYF
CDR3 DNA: TGTGCCAGCAGTGAAGGGGCCGGGACACCCTTCTCCTACGAGCAGTACTTC

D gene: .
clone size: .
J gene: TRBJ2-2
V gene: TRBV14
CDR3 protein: CASSLRGSGELFF
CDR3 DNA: TGTGCCAGCAGCCTTCGCGGGTCCGGGGAGCTGTTTTTT

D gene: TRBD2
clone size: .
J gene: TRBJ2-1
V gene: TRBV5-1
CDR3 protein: CASSPGTSGSNEQFF
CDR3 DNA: TGCGCCAGCAGCCCGGGGACTAGCGGTAGTAATGAGCAGTTCTTC

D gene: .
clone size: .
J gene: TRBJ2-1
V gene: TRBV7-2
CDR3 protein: CASSQALVGEQFF
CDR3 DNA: TGTGCCAGCAGTCAGGCGTTAGTAGGTGAGCAGTTCTTC

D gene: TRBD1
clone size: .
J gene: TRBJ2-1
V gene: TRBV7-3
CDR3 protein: CASSSRQGKGGEQFF
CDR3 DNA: TGTGCCAGCAGCTCCAGACAGGGGAAAGGAGGTGAGCAGTTCTTC